This T cell receptor beta chain came from a study of T cells in women clearing cervical HPV infection. Study findings and constraints: TRBV6-7 abundance was lower in cases than controls (around 0.11% versus 0.16%).

Comments on this clone: What it binds is not known. Coverage ceases 3 residues before the CDR3 finishes, and the germline J gene fills in the end.

The ends were cut back, 0 bases at V and 2 bases at J, with 10 bases in the middle. The CDR3 totals 14 residues. Germline CDR1 and CDR2: DFQATT and SNEGSKA (reference sequence). TCRdb keeps only in-frame clones here, not all; method: immunoSEQ multiplex PCR. The sample yields 31,000 or so clones, of which the top ten take up more than 4%. The TCR was taken from a woman between 18 and 69 years old with a cervical HPV16 infection that either progressed to CIN3+ or cleared (not recorded which). The sample consisted of blood buffy coat. This chain joins TRBV20-1 and TRBJ1-1; D call uncertain. CDR3 DNA (partial): TGCAGTGCTAGAGATCCAGGAGACAACACTGAA. Translated: CSARDPGDNTE. From start to end, the CDR3 is CSARDPGDNTEAFF.